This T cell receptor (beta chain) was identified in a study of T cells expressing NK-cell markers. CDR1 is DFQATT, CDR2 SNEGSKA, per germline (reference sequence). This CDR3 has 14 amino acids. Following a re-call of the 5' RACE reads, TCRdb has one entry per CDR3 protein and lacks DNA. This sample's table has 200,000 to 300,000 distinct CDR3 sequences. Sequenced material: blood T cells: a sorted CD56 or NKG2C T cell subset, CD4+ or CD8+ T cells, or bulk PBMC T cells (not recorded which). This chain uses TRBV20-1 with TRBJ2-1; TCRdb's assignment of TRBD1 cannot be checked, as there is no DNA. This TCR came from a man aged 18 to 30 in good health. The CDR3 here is CSASNQGAGNEQFF.